This TCR beta chain was documented in a study of cytomegalovirus exposure and HLA in healthy donors. Study findings and constraints: Later analysis associated a missense DCLRE1C variant with TCR beta V- and J-gene trimming. Most TCR sequences proved rare, with some public TCRs found in many donors. Earlier analysis looked at TCR beta V segments, and most were productive about 90% or about 30% of the time. Several of the most significant clusters appeared linked to common viral pathogens, based on a later analysis.

Note on this clone: Its antigen remains unidentified.

This CDR3 is built from 15 residues. Trimming removed 1 base from V and 0 bases from J, with 7 bases in between. CDR1 and CDR2 from the germline V gene are LNHDA and SQIVND (reference sequence). Primers for the PCR totalled 60 Vbeta and 13 Jbeta. Here immunoSEQ multiplex PCR was the method, and the copy in TCRdb shows in-frame clones only, minus some. The table lists about 180,000 clones, around 83% of them singletons, with around 1.2% in the top ten. What was sequenced was PBMCs. The rearrangement uses TRBV19 and TRBJ1-5; D gene uncertain. The receptor's source is a girl aged 2 to 9 in good health and CMV-seropositive. Here the CDR3 reads CASSIAPNSNQPQHF. CDR3 nucleotides: TGTGCCAGTAGTATAGCCCCTAATAGCAATCAGCCCCAGCATTTT.